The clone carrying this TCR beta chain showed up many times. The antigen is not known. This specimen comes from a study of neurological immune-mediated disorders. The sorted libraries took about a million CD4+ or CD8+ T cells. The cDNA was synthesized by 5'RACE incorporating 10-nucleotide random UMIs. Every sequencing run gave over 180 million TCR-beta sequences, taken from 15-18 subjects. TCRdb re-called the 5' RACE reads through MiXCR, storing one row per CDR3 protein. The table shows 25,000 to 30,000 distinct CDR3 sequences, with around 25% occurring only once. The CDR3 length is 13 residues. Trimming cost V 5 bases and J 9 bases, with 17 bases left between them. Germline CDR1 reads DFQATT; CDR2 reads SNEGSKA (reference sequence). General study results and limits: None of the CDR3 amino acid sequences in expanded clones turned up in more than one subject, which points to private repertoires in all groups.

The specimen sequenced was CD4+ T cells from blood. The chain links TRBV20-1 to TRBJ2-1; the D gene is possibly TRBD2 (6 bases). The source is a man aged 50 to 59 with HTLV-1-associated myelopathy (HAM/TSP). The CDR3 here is CSAPRDLSGEQFF. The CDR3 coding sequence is TGCAGTGCTCCCCGGGACTTGTCTGGTGAGCAGTTCTTC.